The T cell receptor (beta chain) under discussion was sequenced for a study of CD8+CD57+ T cells in acquired aplastic anemia. On the study more broadly: Mean yield of DNA from sorted CD4+ and CD8+ cells was roughly 3.2 ug.

The germline V gene encodes CDR1 SGHVS and CDR2 FNYEAQ. The CDR3 runs to 16 residues. Trimming left V 1 base short and J 6 bases short, with 13 bases between. The template used for profiling TCR beta VDJ and CDR3 was genomic DNA. A single record per CDR3 protein comes from TCRdb applying MiXCR to the reads. This sample has 270,000 or so distinct CDR3 sequences; approximately 79% occur once, and the top ten carry less than 50%. The patients chosen for sequencing had shown expansion of CD8+CD57+ cells (detected by flow cytometry). The chain has TRBV7-6 and TRBJ1-6; possible D gene TRBD1, 5 bases. The receptor was isolated from a human donor with aplastic anemia. Sequencing was performed on sorted CD4+, CD8+, or CD8+CD57+ T cells (not recorded which) from PBMCs. The CDR3 DNA reads TGTGCCAGCAGCTTAGGGGGGGGGTTCTTTAATTCACCCCTCCACTTT. Protein sequence: CASSLGGGFFNSPLHF.